This paragraph reports one T cell receptor beta chain. Antigen unknown. V gave up 5 bases and J gave up 6 bases, with 7 bases separating them. In germline, CDR1 is MNHNS, CDR2 SASEGT. The CDR3 extends over 11 amino acids. The samples, holding roughly 0.9-11 million cryopreserved PBMC, were thawed before DNA extraction was carried out. The data were taken from a study of long-term antiretroviral therapy in people with HIV. Whole-study context: In the earliest collections, sampling predates the 2015 immediate-ART recommendation by about a decade. General study findings and limits: All blood samples came from the years 2004 to 2017, possibly under older ART regimens. With ART, diversity went up but was still lower than in transplant donor controls.

The assay used was immunoSEQ (version v3.0), run at survey level. Using immunoSEQ multiplex PCR, the repertoire was profiled, and TCRdb retains in-frame clones only, with some absent. This sample yields under 20,000 clones, of which about 89% are seen a single time; more than 9% belongs to the top ten. The TCR originated in a man aged 40-49 years with HIV. The sequencing used unsorted PBMCs, collected 0.5 years after starting antiretroviral therapy. The V and J genes are TRBV6-1 and TRBJ1-2; D unclear. This CDR3 reads CASSFRDGYTF. The CDR3 coding sequence is TGTGCCAGCAGTTTTCGGGATGGCTACACCTTC.